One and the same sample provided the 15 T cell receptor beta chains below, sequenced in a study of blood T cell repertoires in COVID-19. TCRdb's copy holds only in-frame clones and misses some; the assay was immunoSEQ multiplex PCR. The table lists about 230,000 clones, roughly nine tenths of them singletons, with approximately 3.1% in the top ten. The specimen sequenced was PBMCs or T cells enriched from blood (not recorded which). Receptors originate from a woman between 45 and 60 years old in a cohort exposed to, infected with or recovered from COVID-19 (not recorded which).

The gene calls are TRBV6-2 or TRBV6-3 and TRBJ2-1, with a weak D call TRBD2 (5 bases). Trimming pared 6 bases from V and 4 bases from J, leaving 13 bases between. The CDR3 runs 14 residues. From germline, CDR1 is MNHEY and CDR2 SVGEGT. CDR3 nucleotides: TGTGCCAGCAGCAAGTCGGGGTCTTACAATGAGCAGTTCTTC. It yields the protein CASSKSGSYNEQFF.

The CDR3 coding sequence is TGTGCCAGCAGTCGCTGGGGGCCGGGAAGGTATGGCTACACCTTC. Its protein product is CASSRWGPGRYGYTF. The chain uses TRBV5-6 and TRBJ1-2; tentatively, D is TRBD1 (6 bases). This CDR3 has 15 residues. Germline CDR1 and CDR2: SGHDT and YYEEEE. Between the trimmed V and J ends, which lost 5 bases and 5 bases, there was a span of 19 bases.

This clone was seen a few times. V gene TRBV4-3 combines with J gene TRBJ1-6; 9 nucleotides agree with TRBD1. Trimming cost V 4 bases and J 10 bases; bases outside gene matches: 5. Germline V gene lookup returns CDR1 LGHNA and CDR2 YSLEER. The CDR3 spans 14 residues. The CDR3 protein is CASSRGQGGSPLHF. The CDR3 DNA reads TGCGCCAGCAGCCGGGGACAGGGTGGCTCACCCCTCCACTTT.

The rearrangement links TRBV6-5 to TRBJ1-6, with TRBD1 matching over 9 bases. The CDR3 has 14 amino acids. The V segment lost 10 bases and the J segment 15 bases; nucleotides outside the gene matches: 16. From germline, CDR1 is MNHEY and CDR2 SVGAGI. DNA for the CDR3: TGTGCCACCGCTCCGGGACAGGGTGTTCTTCGCCTCCACTTT. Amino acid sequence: CATAPGQGVLRLHF.

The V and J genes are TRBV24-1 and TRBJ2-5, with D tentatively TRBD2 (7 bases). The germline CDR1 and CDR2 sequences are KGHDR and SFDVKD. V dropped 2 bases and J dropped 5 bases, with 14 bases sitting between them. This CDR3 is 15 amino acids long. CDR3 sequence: CATSDSRGAGETQYF. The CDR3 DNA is TGTGCCACCAGTGATTCACGGGGGGCGGGGGAGACCCAGTACTTC.

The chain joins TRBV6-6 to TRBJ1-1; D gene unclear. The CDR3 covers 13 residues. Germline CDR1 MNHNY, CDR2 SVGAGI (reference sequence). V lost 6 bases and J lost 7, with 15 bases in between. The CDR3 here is CASRSLGDGEAFF. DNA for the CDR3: TGTGCCAGCAGATCCTTGGGAGACGGTGAAGCTTTCTTT.

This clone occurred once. The CDR3, as DNA: TGTGCCAGCAGCCCACACTCGACAGGGACGAACACTGAAGCTTTCTTT. The encoded protein is CASSPHSTGTNTEAFF. The V call is TRBV2, the J call TRBJ1-1; 7 nucleotides line up with TRBD1. Germline-derived CDR1 and CDR2 are SNHLY and FYNNEI. CDR3 size: 16 residues. Losses at the gene ends were 6 bases for V and 1 base for J; bases not matched to a gene: 11.

The CDR3 nucleotides are TGTGCCAGCAGTGAAAGTATCGTTCAGGGGGCTGTAAGTGGCTACACCTTC. As protein: CASSESIVQGAVSGYTF. J is TRBJ1-2 and V is TRBV6-1; 8 nucleotides align to TRBD1. The V and J ends lost 2 bases and 7 bases, in that order; junction bases with no gene match: 15. Germline V gene data show CDR1 as MNHNS and CDR2 as SASEGT. This CDR3 region has 17 residues.

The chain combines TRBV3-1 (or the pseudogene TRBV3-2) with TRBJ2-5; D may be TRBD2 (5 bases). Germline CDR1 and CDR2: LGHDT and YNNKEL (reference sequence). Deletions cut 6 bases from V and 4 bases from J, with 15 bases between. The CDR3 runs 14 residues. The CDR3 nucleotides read TGTGCCAGCAGAGAGTGGCTCCGGGGAGAGACCCAGTACTTC. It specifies CASREWLRGETQYF.

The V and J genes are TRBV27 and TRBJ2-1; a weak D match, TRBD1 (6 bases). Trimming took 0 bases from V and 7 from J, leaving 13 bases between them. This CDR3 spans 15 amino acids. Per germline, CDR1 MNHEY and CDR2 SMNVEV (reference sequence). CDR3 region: CASSLSIQGRNEQFF. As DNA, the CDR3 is TGTGCCAGCAGTTTATCGATCCAGGGGCGGAATGAGCAGTTCTTC.

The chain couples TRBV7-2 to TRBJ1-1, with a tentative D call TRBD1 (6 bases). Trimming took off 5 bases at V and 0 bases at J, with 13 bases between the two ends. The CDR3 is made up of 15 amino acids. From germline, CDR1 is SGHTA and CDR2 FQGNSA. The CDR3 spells CASSLWGGMNTEAFF. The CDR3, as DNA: TGTGCCAGCAGCCTTTGGGGGGGCATGAACACTGAAGCTTTCTTT.

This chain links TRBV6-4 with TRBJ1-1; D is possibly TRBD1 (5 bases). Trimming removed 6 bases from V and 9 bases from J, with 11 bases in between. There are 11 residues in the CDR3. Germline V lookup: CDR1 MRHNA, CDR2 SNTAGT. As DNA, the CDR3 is TGTGCCAGCAGCCAGGGTACGAAAGCTTTCTTT. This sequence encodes CASSQGTKAFF.

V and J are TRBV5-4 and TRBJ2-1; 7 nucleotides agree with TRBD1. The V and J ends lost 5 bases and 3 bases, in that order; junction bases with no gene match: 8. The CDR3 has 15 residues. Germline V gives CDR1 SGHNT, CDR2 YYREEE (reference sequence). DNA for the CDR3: TGTGCCAGCAGAAAACCGGGACAGAACTACAATGAGCAGTTCTTC. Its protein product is CASRKPGQNYNEQFF.

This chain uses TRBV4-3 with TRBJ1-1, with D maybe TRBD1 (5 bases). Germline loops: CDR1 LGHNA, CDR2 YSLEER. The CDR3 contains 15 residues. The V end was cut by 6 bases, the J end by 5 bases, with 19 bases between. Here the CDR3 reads CASRLIISGGTEAFF. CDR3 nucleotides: TGCGCCAGCAGGCTGATAATCTCGGGGGGAACTGAAGCTTTCTTT.

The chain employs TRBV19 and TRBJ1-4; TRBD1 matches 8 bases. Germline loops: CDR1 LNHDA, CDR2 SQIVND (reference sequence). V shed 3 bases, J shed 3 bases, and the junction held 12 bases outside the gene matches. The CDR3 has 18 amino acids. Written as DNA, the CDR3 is TGTGCCAGTAGTATGGGCAGGGGGCTGAGATGGGCTAATGAAAAACTGTTTTTT. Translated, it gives CASSMGRGLRWANEKLFF.